This T cell receptor beta chain was sequenced during a study of T cell responses to AZD1222 COVID-19 vaccine (dated by TCRdb to the early 2020s). Background for the entire study: A total of approximately 230 trial participants underwent TCR sequencing, of whom 207 received two doses of AZD1222 and some 25 received two doses of the MenACWY control vaccine. Trial participants were enrolled into age subgroups of 18-55, 56-69 and 70-plus years, which contained around 140, 26 and 57 TCR-sequenced participants, respectively. The study at large found these results: Reportedly, close to half of the unique spike-specific TCRs recognized epitopes lying outside the regions that are mutated in the B.1.351 and B.1.1.7 variants. In the small 56-69-year group, the increase in depth fell short of significance, most likely because of low power. Vaccine-associated CD4 TCRs spanned the whole spike protein, with dominant responses in regions 160-218 and 743-854. Because no day 14 peak-response samples were available, the repertoires could be characterized only after the peak T cell response. After two AZD1222 doses, spike-specific TCR breadth and depth were significantly higher than at day 0 and than in MenACWY recipients. Participants were mostly white British and included more females than males, and it was suggested by the authors that clonal diversity may have been underestimated. Conclusions about previously exposed vaccinees were limited because only six AZD1222 recipients were SARS-CoV-2 seropositive at baseline.

This specimen's time point label, per the study, means: baseline before first vaccination. In light of the paper, this sample's treatment or condition label describes: meningococcal conjugate vaccine given as trial control. The vaccinee samples were drawn from two UK trials, COV001 and COV002, one of which was a single-blind randomized controlled phase 2/3 trial testing AZD1222 (ChAdOx1 nCoV-19) in healthy adults. Trial participant PBMC samples were collected at day 0 and day 28 after the second dose for TCRbeta chain sequencing. Regarding this clone: Which antigen it targets is not known. There are no base qualities to consult, and no much larger clone falls within one base.

Taken from the germline V gene, the CDR1 and CDR2 loops are SGHRS and YFSETQ. V is cut by 4 bases and J by 2 bases, and the space between the germline ends is 10 bases. The CDR3 goes from the cysteine to the phenylalanine over 14 residues. The entry retains the CDR3 DNA only, 42 bases that are in frame from base 1. The CDR3 regions of human TCRbeta chains were analyzed by immunosequencing. Per the source publication's procedure: TCRs in the repertoires were compared against a reference library of SARS-CoV-2-specific TCRs that had been generated with the MIRA antigen-specificity platform. Breadth was defined as the fraction of unique TCRs that were SARS-CoV-2-associated. Depth was defined as the fraction of total T cells that were SARS-CoV-2-associated. Using the MIRA data, each spike-specific TCR was assigned both to the spike region to which the TCR was reactive and to a CD4 or CD8 class. Log10-transformed breadth and depth values were compared by one-way ANOVA with Sidak's multiple comparisons tests. Held by TCRdb, this immuneACCESS table contains in-frame sequences only and omits some clones. Under half of the omission traces to an unresolved V gene where checked; the cause of the rest is unknown. The DNA was the basis for D and trimming; V, J and clone size are from that table. The sample table records 130,000 to 150,000 clones; 80% to 95% of these occur just once. Approximately 3% of the sample rests with the top ten.

Sequenced here: peripheral blood, sampled on day 0 of MenACWY control vaccination. The sequence was collected from an adult in good health. The sequence joins TRBV5-1 to TRBJ2-1; no D gene call is confident. The CDR3 in this case is CASSHGGTYNEQFF. The nucleotide sequence is given as TGCGCCAGCAGCCACGGTGGTACCTACAATGAGCAGTTCTTC.